These 31 T cell receptor beta chains came from one sample sequenced in a study of CD8+CD57+ T cells in acquired aplastic anemia. According to the study, genomic DNA was the template for TCR beta VDJ and CDR3 profiling. TCRdb reanalysed the reads using MiXCR and keeps one entry per CDR3 protein. There are approximately 170,000 distinct CDR3 sequences in the sample; approximately 51% occur only once, and around 3.2% lies in the top ten. CD8+CD57+ cell expansion had been shown by flow cytometry in patients chosen for sequencing. Sequencing was carried out using sorted CD4+, CD8+, or CD8+CD57+ T cells (not recorded which) from PBMCs. Receptor source: a human donor with aplastic anemia.

The sample holds many counts of this clonotype. CDR3: CASRNPAGGQETQYF. The CDR3 DNA reads TGTGCCAGCAGGAATCCGGCGGGGGGTCAAGAGACCCAGTACTTC. The V gene is TRBV10-3, the J gene TRBJ2-5, with TRBD2 matching over 8 bases. CDR1 and CDR2 (germline): ENHRY, SYGVKD. CDR3 length equals 15 residues. V shed 10 bases and J 2 bases; nucleotides not matched to a gene: 12.

This clonotype was observed many times. This sequence joins TRBV4-1 and TRBJ1-6; D not certain. CDR3 length: 14 residues. The germline V gene has CDR1 MGHRA and CDR2 YSYEKL. V was clipped by 0 bases and J by 9 bases, with 9 bases between them. CDR3 sequence (DNA): TGCGCCAGCAGCCAAGATACAAGACTTTCACCCCTCCACTTT. It specifies CASSQDTRLSPLHF.

In this sample, this clonotype turned up a few times. This rearrangement joins TRBV20-1 to TRBJ2-2, with 8 bases lining up with TRBD2. From germline, CDR1 is DFQATT and CDR2 SNEGSKA (reference sequence). CDR3 length equals 14 residues. Trimming cost V 2 bases and J 4 bases; bases outside gene matches: 3. CDR3 bases: TGCAGTGCTAGAAGCGGGGGTGGCACCGGGGAGCTGTTTTTT. It specifies CSARSGGGTGELFF.

V is TRBV9 and J is TRBJ1-1; D is unclear. The CDR3 has 17 residues. V lost 0 bases and J 0 bases, leaving 15 bases between the germline ends. Germline CDR1 reads SGDLS; CDR2 reads YYNGEE. CDR3 in amino acids: CASSVEDYPLVNTEAFF. The CDR3 DNA is TGTGCCAGCAGCGTAGAGGACTATCCCCTGGTGAACACTGAAGCTTTCTTT. The full variable domain, rest sourced from reference TRBV9 and TRBJ1-1, is DSGVTQTPKHLITATGQRVTLRCSPRSGDLSVYWYQQSLDQGLQFLIQYYNGEERAKGNILERFSAQQFPDLHSELNLSSLELGDSALYFCASSVEDYPLVNTEAFFGQGTRLTVV.

This clonotype was seen ten or more times. This chain connects TRBV20-1 to TRBJ2-7; possibly TRBD2 for D (6 bases). From germline, CDR1 is DFQATT and CDR2 SNEGSKA (reference sequence). The CDR3 runs to 14 residues. With 3 bases removed from V and 0 bases from J, the gap between germline ends came to 12 bases. The CDR3: CSARASASSYEQYV. As DNA, the CDR3 is TGCAGTGCTAGGGCTAGCGCAAGCTCCTACGAGCAGTACGTC.

About this clonotype: This is likely a read error, given that the CDR3 carries no conserved phenylalanine or tryptophan at its end. The chain employs TRBV29-1 and TRBJ1-2; D may be TRBD1 (6 bases). The CDR3 is 13 amino acids. V lost 6 bases to trimming and J lost 3 bases, with 14 bases between them. CDR1 is SQVTM and CDR2 is ANQGSEA in the germline V gene. The CDR3 here is CSVAKGVDYGYTS. In nucleotides, the CDR3 is TGCAGCGTCGCCAAGGGGGTTGACTATGGCTACACCTCC.

Of note for this clonotype: This may be a read error, as it is one base from a much larger clone. V usage is TRBV7-2 and J usage is TRBJ2-7; D is perhaps TRBD1 (6 bases). CDR1 is SGHTA and CDR2 is FQGNSA in the germline V gene. CDR3 size: 14 residues. Trimming removed 2 bases from V and 0 bases from J, with 8 bases in between. CDR3 sequence: CASSLQGSSYEQYV. CDR3 in DNA: TGTGCCAGCAGCTTACAGGGGTCCTCCTACGAGCAGTACGTC.

This clonotype occurred many times. The chain recombines TRBV3-1 with TRBJ1-5; the D is unclear. The CDR3 sequence is 13 residues long. CDR1 LGHDT and CDR2 YNNKEL come from the germline V gene (reference sequence). V lost 0 bases and J lost 5, with 5 bases in between. CDR3 amino acids: CASSQDPHQPQHF. As DNA, the CDR3 is TGTGCCAGCAGCCAAGATCCCCATCAGCCCCAGCATTTT.

The rearrangement links TRBV20-1 to TRBJ2-1; 7 bases align to TRBD1. The CDR3 is 13 residues long. Germline-derived CDR1 and CDR2 are DFQATT and SNEGSKA (reference sequence). Losses at the gene ends were 5 bases for V and 7 bases for J; bases not matched to a gene: 8. DNA for the CDR3: TGCAGTGCTTGGGGCCCCAGGGGGAATGAGCAGTTCTTC. It encodes CSAWGPRGNEQFF.

Worth noting for this clonotype: One base away lies a much larger clone, so this may be a sequencing read error. Without the conserved terminal phenylalanine or tryptophan, this CDR3 likely stems from a read error. V gene TRBV3-1 combines with J gene TRBJ2-6; unclear D gene. Germline V gene lookup returns CDR1 LGHDT and CDR2 YNNKEL (reference sequence). CDR3 length equals 15 residues. The V gene lost 0 bases and the J gene lost 3 bases, with 6 bases spanning the gap. The chain's CDR3 is CASSQEGFGANVLTL. The CDR3 DNA is TGTGCCAGCAGCCAAGAGGGGTTTGGGGCCAACGTCCTGACTCTC.

The chain joins TRBV2 to TRBJ2-1; 13 nucleotides agree with TRBD2. V trimming: 7 bases; J trimming: 9 bases; junction bases outside the gene matches: 12. The V gene's germline CDR1 is SNHLY and CDR2 FYNNEI. The CDR3 is 16 residues long. The CDR3 nucleotides are TGTGCCAGCACTAGCCGAACTAGCGGGAGGGGCGGTGAGCAGTTCTTC. As protein: CASTSRTSGRGGEQFF.

This clonotype came up a few times. A read error may produce the germline difference seen at one junction end. The chain is built from TRBV5-1 and TRBJ1-1; 9 nucleotides agree with TRBD1. The germline CDR1 and CDR2 sequences are SGHRS and YFSETQ. This CDR3 is 14 amino acids long. CDR3 nucleotides: TGCGCCAGCAGCCACGGGACAGGGCACACTGAAACTTTCTTT. Amino acid sequence: CASSHGTGHTETFF.

This chain uses TRBV2 with TRBJ2-3; 12 bases agree with TRBD2. CDR1 and CDR2 (germline): SNHLY, FYNNEI. The CDR3 runs 14 residues. J lost 9 bases, V lost 5 bases, and 6 bases had no gene match. CDR3 bases: TGTGCCAGCAGTAGCCGGACTAGCGGGGACACGCAGTATTTT. This codes for CASSSRTSGDTQYF.

This clonotype occurred many times. The rearrangement links TRBV11-2 to TRBJ2-3, with 9 bases aligning to TRBD2. Per the germline V gene, CDR1 is SGHAT and CDR2 is FQNNGV. The CDR3 runs to 17 residues. Trimming at V came to 1 base and at J to 5 bases, leaving 10 bases not matched to a gene. The CDR3 nucleotides read TGTGCCAGCAGCTTAGGGGTGGCGGGAGGGCCGGGAGATACGCAGTATTTT. As protein: CASSLGVAGGPGDTQYF.

This sequence joins TRBV7-3 and TRBJ2-3, with D perhaps TRBD1 (6 bases). The CDR3 length is 14 residues. Germline V gene sequence: CDR1 SGHTA, CDR2 FQGTGA. Between the trimmed V and J ends, which lost 4 bases and 1 base, there was a span of 9 bases. Here the CDR3 DNA reads TGTGCCAGCAGCTACTCAGGGGGCACAGATACGCAGTATTTT. The encoded protein is CASSYSGGTDTQYF.

The genes are TRBV10-3 and TRBJ2-1; weak D call: TRBD1 (5 bases). CDR3 length: 13 amino acids. Germline CDR1 ENHRY, CDR2 SYGVKD. V shed 8 bases and J shed 2 bases, with 10 bases lying between them. CDR3 amino acids: CAIRQPPYNEQFF. The DNA of the CDR3 is TGTGCCATCCGACAGCCACCCTACAATGAGCAGTTCTTC.

The table lists this clonotype with many counts. The V call is TRBV5-4, the J call TRBJ2-7, with 7 bases that match TRBD2. Losses at the gene ends were 0 bases for V and 3 bases for J; bases not matched to a gene: 6. Germline lookup yields CDR1 SGHNT and CDR2 YYREEE (reference sequence). This CDR3 contains 15 residues. In DNA form, the CDR3 reads TGTGCCAGCAGCTTGGCCACGGGACTAAACTACGAGCAGTACTTC. Translated, it gives CASSLATGLNYEQYF.

The chain recombines TRBV2 with TRBJ2-2; maybe TRBD2 (6 bases). This CDR3 contains 14 residues. V was cut by 9 bases and J by 5 bases, with 16 bases left in between. The germline CDR1 and CDR2 sequences are SNHLY and FYNNEI. In nucleotides, the CDR3 is TGTGCCAGTCAATCGGGAGTAAGGACCGGGGAGCTGTTTTTT. This translates into CASQSGVRTGELFF.

The chain has TRBV11-1 and TRBJ2-3; tentative D call: TRBD2 (5 bases). The length of the CDR3 is 14 residues. V lost 2 bases and J 4 bases, leaving 10 bases between the germline ends. Germline assignment: CDR1 SGHAT and CDR2 FQDESV (reference sequence). The CDR3 sequence is CASSLFERADTQYF. The DNA of the CDR3 is TGTGCCAGCAGCTTATTCGAGAGGGCAGATACGCAGTATTTT. Based on the CDR3 plus reference TRBV11-1 and TRBJ2-3, the full variable domain is EAEVAQSPRYKITEKSQAVAFWCDPISGHATLYWYRQILGQGPELLVQFQDESVVDDSQLPKDRFSAERLKGVDSTLKIQPAELGDSAMYLCASSLFERADTQYFGPGTRLTVL.

Turning to this clonotype: Given a much more abundant clone one base away, this may be a read error. V is TRBV6-1 and J is TRBJ2-7; D might be TRBD1 (6 bases). V lost 8 bases and J 2 bases, leaving 16 bases between the germline ends. Germline V CDR1 and CDR2: MNHNS, SASEGT. The CDR3 consists of 14 residues. The CDR3, as DNA: TGTGCCAGCGGGGGACGGGACATAGCCTACGAGCAGTACTTC. It encodes CASGGRDIAYEQYF.

Regarding this clonotype: The CDR3 carries no conserved terminal phenylalanine or tryptophan, so it likely arises from a read error. Because the CDR3's place on the DNA is in doubt, the DNA is left out and the CDR3 is given as listed by TCRdb. This chain links TRBV19 with TRBJ2-7. CDR1 is LNHDA and CDR2 is SQIVND in the germline V gene (reference sequence). The CDR3 contains 9 residues when both ends are counted. The CDR3 sequence is CASSIGSGG.

V usage is TRBV11-2 and J usage is TRBJ2-7, with 9 bases lining up with TRBD2. The CDR3 length is 15 residues. Germline V gene data show CDR1 as SGHAT and CDR2 as FQNNGV. Trimming at V came to 4 bases and at J to 2 bases, leaving 6 bases not matched to a gene. DNA of the CDR3: TGTGCCAGCAGCTCCAGAGTAGCGGGGGCCTACGAGCAGTACGTC. Encoded protein: CASSSRVAGAYEQYV.

This clonotype was seen ten or more times. This chain joins TRBV20-1 and TRBJ2-3, with 11 nucleotides matching TRBD2. Germline V gene sequence: CDR1 DFQATT, CDR2 SNEGSKA (reference sequence). V shed 4 bases and J 5 bases; nucleotides not matched to a gene: 11. The CDR3 sequence is 16 residues long. CDR3 sequence: CSAIMTSGVVGDTQYF. For the CDR3, the DNA is TGCAGTGCTATCATGACTAGCGGGGTCGTGGGAGATACGCAGTATTTT.

In this sample, this clonotype turned up a few times. This rearrangement joins TRBV18 to TRBJ2-5, with TRBD1 as a possible D gene (7 bases). The CDR3 extends over 16 amino acids. The germline V gene encodes CDR1 KGHSH and CDR2 LQKENI. The V and J ends lost 0 bases and 4 bases respectively, with 15 bases between them. CDR3 loop: CASSPPRQGGRETQYF. CDR3 nucleotides: TGTGCCAGCTCACCACCTCGACAGGGAGGTCGAGAGACCCAGTACTTC.

V gene TRBV14 combines with J gene TRBJ1-2; D may be TRBD1 (6 bases). V was clipped by 1 base and J by 6 bases, with 12 bases between them. The CDR3 length is 14 residues. The germline CDR1 and CDR2 sequences are SGHDN and FVKESK. The CDR3 protein is CASSQVVGGDGYTF. The CDR3 DNA sequence: TGTGCCAGCAGCCAAGTCGTGGGGGGCGATGGCTACACCTTC.

This clonotype was detected a few times. The chain has TRBV2 and TRBJ1-5; the D gene is possibly TRBD1 (6 bases). The CDR3 length is 14 residues. V gave up 6 bases and J gave up 9 bases, with 18 bases separating them. Per germline, CDR1 SNHLY and CDR2 FYNNEI. The CDR3, as DNA: TGTGCCAGCAGCGGAACAGGGTGGGTGGCGCCCCAGCATTTT. It specifies CASSGTGWVAPQHF.

The chain carries TRBV5-1 and TRBJ2-7; perhaps D is TRBD1 or TRBD2 (6 bases each). Germline CDR1 and CDR2: SGHRS and YFSETQ. V lost 0 bases, J lost 0 bases, and 7 bases lay in between. The CDR3 loop spans 14 amino acids. For the CDR3, the DNA is TGCGCCAGCAGCTTGGAGGGGGGCTCCTACGAGCAGTACGTC. Protein: CASSLEGGSYEQYV.

Details on this clonotype: One junction end does not reproduce the germline sequence, and a read error may be involved. This rearrangement joins TRBV2 to TRBJ2-3; D is unresolved. Germline lookup yields CDR1 SNHLY and CDR2 FYNNEI. The CDR3 extends over 12 amino acids. CDR3 protein: CASSGTTDTRYF. CDR3 coding DNA: TGTGCCAGCAGTGGCACTACAGACACGCGGTATTTT.

The chain couples TRBV7-2 to TRBJ2-1; 12 positions agree with TRBD1. V shed 5 bases and J 8 bases; nucleotides not matched to a gene: 4. The germline gives CDR1 SGHTA, CDR2 FQGNSA. This CDR3 is 14 amino acids long. The CDR3 DNA reads TGTGCCAGCAGCGCGGGACAGGGGGCCGATGAGCAGTTCTTC. It is translated as CASSAGQGADEQFF. The variable domain in full, with the rest retrieved from reference TRBV7-2 and TRBJ2-1, is GAGVSQSPSNKVTEKGKDVELRCDPISGHTALYWYRQSLGQGLEFLIYFQGNSAPDKSGLPSDRFSAERTGGSVSTLTIQRTQQEDSAVYLCASSAGQGADEQFFGPGTRLTVL.

This clonotype was counted a few times. The gene calls are TRBV5-8 and TRBJ1-1; D is ambiguous. Looked up from germline, CDR1 is SGHTS and CDR2 is YDEGEE. V lost 0 bases and J lost 7, with 13 bases in between. The CDR3 sequence is 14 residues long. The DNA for the CDR3 is TGTGCCAGCAGCTTGGCCGAGAGGGTATTTGAAGCTTTCTTT. Translated: CASSLAERVFEAFF.

This clonotype was seen only a few times. The rearrangement links TRBV10-2 to TRBJ1-2, with TRBD1 matching 10 bases. The CDR3 covers 15 residues. CDR1 and CDR2 from the germline V gene are WSHSY and SAAADI. J was trimmed by 3 bases and V by 6 bases; bases with no gene match: 7. The CDR3 DNA sequence: TGCGCCAGCAGGCCGGGACAGGGGCGGGACTATGGCTACACCTTC. Protein sequence: CASRPGQGRDYGYTF.